This entry is about one TCR beta chain. Clones were sequenced by immunoSEQ multiplex PCR, and TCRdb holds only the in-frame ones, with some missing. Of 280,000 or so clones in the sample, about nine tenths are singletons; the top ten hold less than 3.5%. This entry belongs to a study of blood T cell repertoires in COVID-19. This CDR3 has 13 residues. The V gene's germline CDR1 is MDHEN and CDR2 SYDVKM. Trimming pared 6 bases from V and 3 bases from J, leaving 12 bases between. This receptor was obtained from a woman in her fifties or sixties who had been exposed to COVID-19. Sequenced material: PBMCs or T cells enriched from blood (not recorded which). V usage is TRBV28 and J usage is TRBJ2-7, with D maybe TRBD2 (6 bases). The CDR3 loop reads CASRGGTDYEQYF. The CDR3 nucleotides read TGTGCCAGCAGAGGCGGGACGGACTACGAGCAGTACTTC.